One sample yielded the 26 T cell receptor beta chains listed below, sequenced in a study of cytomegalovirus exposure and HLA in healthy donors. The PCR employed 60 Vbeta primers together with 13 Jbeta primers. Profiling relied on immunoSEQ multiplex PCR, and the TCRdb table lists in-frame clones only, not all of them. This table holds about 160,000 clones, roughly four fifths found once. What was sequenced was PBMCs. The receptor set was obtained from a female donor in good health and CMV-seronegative.

The V gene is TRBV19, the J gene TRBJ1-2; D may be TRBD1 (6 bases). V was clipped by 7 bases and J by 10 bases, with 16 bases between them. This CDR3 spans 12 amino acids. Per the germline V gene, CDR1 is LNHDA and CDR2 is SQIVND (reference sequence). The CDR3 here is CASTDGGGDYTF. The CDR3 DNA is TGTGCCAGTACCGATGGAGGGGGGGACTACACCTTC.

The chain couples TRBV2 to TRBJ2-1; 7 bases align to TRBD2. This CDR3 region has 15 residues. V was clipped by 4 bases and J by 1 base; unmatched bases: 4. CDR1 is SNHLY, CDR2 FYNNEI, per germline. CDR3 in DNA: TGTGCCAGCAGTGTGAGGGGAGGGTCCTACAATGAGCAGTTCTTC. This translates into CASSVRGGSYNEQFF.

In its sample, this clone was seen a few times. The chain has TRBV6-6 and TRBJ2-3, with 9 bases fitting TRBD2. This CDR3 spans 14 amino acids. Per germline, CDR1 MNHNY and CDR2 SVGAGI (reference sequence). With 8 bases clipped from V and 2 bases from J, the junction kept 5 bases outside the gene matches. Here the CDR3 DNA reads TGTGCCAGCGATCTAGCGGGGCCCACAGATACGCAGTATTTT. Translated: CASDLAGPTDTQYF.

The chain links TRBV18 to TRBJ1-2; D is ambiguous. The CDR3 is 13 amino acids. Germline-derived CDR1 and CDR2 are KGHSH and LQKENI. The V end was cut by 4 bases, the J end by 2 bases, with 8 bases between. The DNA for the CDR3 is TGTGCCAGCTCACAGGACTTCAACTATGGCTACACCTTC. As protein: CASSQDFNYGYTF.

This clone was counted only a few times. The rearrangement links TRBV5-5 to TRBJ2-1, with a possible D match to TRBD2 (6 bases). Germline loops: CDR1 SGHKS, CDR2 YYEKEE (reference sequence). The CDR3 sequence is 15 residues long. V gave up 3 bases and J gave up 1 base, with 11 bases separating them. CDR3 DNA sequence: TGTGCCAGCAGCTCGACTAGTAGTTCCTACAATGAGCAGTTCTTC. Amino acids: CASSSTSSSYNEQFF.

This clone was detected only a few times. The chain has TRBV6-4 and TRBJ2-2; 7 bases agree with TRBD1. Looked up from germline, CDR1 is MRHNA and CDR2 is SNTAGT. The CDR3 is made up of 15 amino acids. Trimming removed 3 bases from V and 6 bases from J; junction bases left unmatched: 7. CDR3 protein: CASSDSQQGSGELFF. CDR3 sequence (DNA): TGTGCCAGCAGTGATAGCCAACAGGGGTCCGGGGAGCTGTTTTTT.

V gene TRBV19 combines with J gene TRBJ1-6; D is unresolved. The V end was cut by 0 bases, the J end by 7 bases, with 10 bases between. CDR3 size: 15 residues. Germline assignment: CDR1 LNHDA and CDR2 SQIVND (reference sequence). Written as DNA, the CDR3 is TGTGCCAGTAGTATAGATTGGAGCCCCAATTCACCCCTCCACTTT. Its protein is CASSIDWSPNSPLHF.

The genes are TRBV11-2 and TRBJ2-7; TRBD1 agrees at 8 bases. The CDR3 is 15 amino acids. The junction had 8 bases not matched to a gene; V was cut back by 3 bases and J by 4 bases. Germline V CDR1 and CDR2: SGHAT, FQNNGV. The CDR3 DNA is TGTGCCAGCAGCTTCCCGGGGACAGGCCTTTACGAGCAGTACTTC. The encoded protein is CASSFPGTGLYEQYF.

The chain is built from TRBV21-1 and TRBJ2-6; TRBD2 is the table's D call and was not checked against the DNA. TRBV21-1 is termed a pseudogene. The CDR3 is 15 amino acids. As DNA, the CDR3 is TGTGCCAGCAGCAAGGGAGGGACTGGGGCCAACGTCCTGACTTTC. Translated: CASSKGGTGANVLTF.

This clone was detected a few times. This rearrangement joins TRBV6-1 to TRBJ1-3, with D possibly being TRBD1 (5 bases). The germline CDR1 and CDR2 sequences are MNHNS and SASEGT. V lost 5 bases and J lost 0, with 11 bases in between. CDR3 length: 15 residues. The CDR3 loop is CASSPRTSSGNTIYF. As DNA, the CDR3 is TGTGCCAGCAGTCCCCGGACAAGCTCTGGAAACACCATATATTTT.

J is TRBJ2-1 and V is TRBV7-9; TRBD2 matches at 12 bases. The CDR3 length is 19 residues. CDR1 is SEHNR, CDR2 FQNEAQ, per germline (reference sequence). V lost 0 bases, J lost 6 bases, and 12 bases stayed unmatched. CDR3 sequence: CASSLATASGRGVFNEQFF. DNA for the CDR3: TGTGCCAGCAGCTTAGCGACGGCTAGCGGGAGGGGTGTCTTCAATGAGCAGTTCTTC. Variable domain in full (rest from reference TRBV7-9 and TRBJ2-1): DTGVSQNPRHKITKRGQNVTFRCDPISEHNRLYWYRQTLGQGPEFLTYFQNEAQLEKSRLLSDRFSAERPKGSFSTLEIQRTEQGDSAMYLCASSLATASGRGVFNEQFFGPGTRLTVL.

The rearrangement joins TRBV11-3 to TRBJ1-1; 7 bases are a match to TRBD1. CDR3 size: 13 residues. Unmatched junction bases numbered 1, after V lost 1 base and J lost 5 bases. CDR1 and CDR2 from the germline V gene are SGHNT and YENEEA. Here the CDR3 reads CASSLGGQTEAFF. For the CDR3, the DNA is TGTGCCAGCAGCTTAGGGGGACAGACTGAAGCTTTCTTT.

This clone was seen a handful of times. The J gene is TRBJ2-5, the V gene TRBV6-1, with 11 bases identical to TRBD2. The V and J ends lost 1 base and 6 bases, in that order; junction bases with no gene match: 10. This CDR3 has 17 amino acids. Germline V CDR1 and CDR2: MNHNS, SASEGT. The DNA for the CDR3 is TGTGCCAGCAGTGAAGTCGGTACTAGCGGGAGTATAAAGACCCAGTACTTC. This codes for CASSEVGTSGSIKTQYF.

This clone was found a few times. V usage is TRBV6-1 and J usage is TRBJ2-2; no definite D call. The CDR3 extends over 14 amino acids. With 5 bases removed from V and 1 base from J, the gap between germline ends came to 8 bases. The germline gives CDR1 MNHNS, CDR2 SASEGT. The CDR3 protein is CASSRYRNTGELFF. DNA of the CDR3: TGTGCCAGCAGTAGATACAGGAACACCGGGGAGCTGTTTTTT.

V is TRBV7-9 and J is TRBJ1-2; D is perhaps TRBD1 (5 bases). The V gene lost 5 bases and the J gene lost 4 bases, with 11 bases spanning the gap. Germline V lookup: CDR1 SEHNR, CDR2 FQNEAQ (reference sequence). The CDR3 length is 13 residues. CDR3 region: CASSLGPFYGYTF. In nucleotides, the CDR3 is TGTGCCAGCAGCCTGGGGCCTTTCTATGGCTACACCTTC.

This rearrangement joins TRBV4-2 to TRBJ2-6; D possibly corresponds to TRBD2 (5 bases). The CDR3 has 16 amino acids. In germline, CDR1 is LGHNA, CDR2 YNFKEQ. V was trimmed by 2 bases and J by 1 base, leaving 9 bases between them. This chain's CDR3 is CASSQLTGSGANVLTF. Written as DNA, the CDR3 is TGTGCCAGCAGCCAATTGACGGGGTCTGGGGCCAACGTCCTGACTTTC.

The chain couples TRBV19 to TRBJ1-4; D gene unclear. V was shortened by 6 bases and J by 7 bases, with 18 bases between the two germline ends. The length of the CDR3 is 15 residues. Germline CDR1 and CDR2: LNHDA and SQIVND (reference sequence). The CDR3 sequence is CASSYGRTGGEKLFF. The CDR3 DNA reads as TGTGCCAGTAGCTACGGACGGACCGGAGGTGAAAAACTGTTTTTT.

The chain carries TRBV9 and TRBJ2-2, with 7 bases fitting TRBD1. The J segment lost 5 bases and the V segment lost 4 bases, leaving 8 bases of the junction unmatched. This CDR3 is built from 15 residues. The germline gives CDR1 SGDLS, CDR2 YYNGEE. The CDR3 DNA sequence: TGTGCCAGCAGCCTTCGACAGGGTGGGACCGGGGAGCTGTTTTTT. It translates to CASSLRQGGTGELFF.

The rearrangement links TRBV7-2 to TRBJ2-3; the match to TRBD1 covers 8 bases. The CDR3 is 16 residues long. Trimming at V came to 4 bases and at J to 4 bases, leaving 10 bases not matched to a gene. Per the germline V gene, CDR1 is SGHTA and CDR2 is FQGNSA. CDR3 bases: TGTGCCAGCAGCTCAGAGGACAGGGTATATGCAGATACGCAGTATTTT. Amino acids: CASSSEDRVYADTQYF. Variable domain in full (rest from reference TRBV7-2 and TRBJ2-3): GAGVSQSPSNKVTEKGKDVELRCDPISGHTALYWYRQSLGQGLEFLIYFQGNSAPDKSGLPSDRFSAERTGGSVSTLTIQRTQQEDSAVYLCASSSEDRVYADTQYFGPGTRLTVL.

The chain employs TRBV9 and TRBJ2-1; a weak D match, TRBD2 (6 bases). The CDR3 has 12 residues. V lost 0 bases, J lost 10 bases, and 8 bases lay in between. The germline V gene has CDR1 SGDLS and CDR2 YYNGEE. CDR3 in amino acids: CASSVDRGEQFF. CDR3 coding DNA: TGTGCCAGCAGCGTAGATCGGGGGGAGCAGTTCTTC.

The V gene is TRBV11-2, the J gene TRBJ2-5, with 13 nucleotides matching TRBD2. Germline loops: CDR1 SGHAT, CDR2 FQNNGV. The CDR3 loop spans 15 amino acids. The V and J ends lost 5 bases and 4 bases, in that order; junction bases with no gene match: 4. The CDR3 coding sequence is TGTGCCAGCAGCCCGGGACTAGCGGGAAGAGAGACCCAGTACTTC. Translating it yields CASSPGLAGRETQYF.

This clone came up a few times. This chain joins TRBV19 and TRBJ2-2; 7 nucleotides line up with TRBD2. Germline V gene data show CDR1 as LNHDA and CDR2 as SQIVND (reference sequence). With V trimmed by 0 bases and J by 6 bases, 1 base remained unmatched. The CDR3 has 14 amino acids. CDR3 residues: CASSIDGGAGELFF. DNA of the CDR3: TGTGCCAGTAGTATAGATGGGGGGGCCGGGGAGCTGTTTTTT.

This clone was detected a few times. This chain's CDR3 is CASSLRNSPLHF. For the CDR3, the DNA is TGTGCCAGTAGTCTCAGGAATTCACCCCTCCACTTT. The chain couples TRBV19 to TRBJ1-6, with D hard to call. Per the germline V gene, CDR1 is LNHDA and CDR2 is SQIVND (reference sequence). The CDR3 contains 12 residues. V lost 5 bases and J 7 bases, leaving 6 bases between the germline ends.

The chain combines TRBV19 with TRBJ2-2, with D possibly matching TRBD1 (5 bases). V was shortened by 7 bases and J by 0 bases, with 12 bases between the two germline ends. Germline V gene data show CDR1 as LNHDA and CDR2 as SQIVND (reference sequence). The CDR3 has 15 residues. This CDR3 is CASKGAGTNTGELFF. CDR3 coding DNA: TGTGCCAGTAAGGGCGCAGGGACGAACACCGGGGAGCTGTTTTTT.

The rearrangement joins TRBV7-2 to TRBJ1-6, with D tentatively TRBD1 (5 bases). V was clipped by 1 base and J by 7 bases, with 11 bases between them. The germline V gene has CDR1 SGHTA and CDR2 FQGNSA. The CDR3 is 15 amino acids. CDR3 residues: CASSLGQGTNSPLHF. In nucleotides, the CDR3 is TGTGCCAGCAGCTTAGGGCAGGGCACAAATTCACCCCTCCACTTT.

This clone was observed a few times. This chain connects TRBV9 to TRBJ1-1, with TRBD1 identical over 9 bases. The length of the CDR3 is 15 residues. With V trimmed by 3 bases and J by 1 base, 4 bases remained unmatched. CDR1 SGDLS and CDR2 YYNGEE come from the germline V gene. DNA of the CDR3: TGTGCCAGCAGCGCTGGACAGGGGCGGAACACTGAAGCTTTCTTT. Translation gives CASSAGQGRNTEAFF.